Following are 19 T cell receptor beta chains from one sample sequenced in a study of T cell repertoires in cytomegalovirus infection. TCRdb passed the reads through MiXCR, listing each CDR3 protein once. Here the sample spans about 400,000 distinct CDR3 sequences, 15% to 20% being singletons. The sequencing sample was made of PBMCs. These receptors were obtained from a human donor in good health (CMV status not recorded). Some clones in this sample may be carry-over from other donors' samples.

This clonotype has ten or more counts. The chain is built from TRBV12-3 or TRBV12-4 and TRBJ1-1; D is perhaps TRBD1 (5 bases). Trimming pared 6 bases from V and 2 bases from J, leaving 22 bases between. The CDR3 length is 17 residues. CDR3 sequence (DNA): TGTGCCAGCAGAAACCGCCTGGGGGGAGCTTCCAACACTGAAGCTTTCTTT. This gives the protein CASRNRLGGASNTEAFF.

This chain joins TRBV29-1 and TRBJ1-1, with D perhaps matching TRBD1 (6 bases). The germline gives CDR1 SQVTM, CDR2 ANQGSEA. CDR3 length equals 15 residues. Trimming took off 4 bases at V and 1 base at J, with 16 bases between the two ends. This CDR3 is CSVAPTGTRNTEAFF. The CDR3 DNA is TGCAGCGTTGCCCCGACAGGCACTAGGAACACTGAAGCTTTCTTT.

This clonotype showed up just once. The rearrangement links TRBV23-1 to TRBJ1-5; no definite D call. TRBV23-1 is an ORF, with its function uncertain. The V gene lost 8 bases and the J gene lost 2 bases, with 22 bases spanning the gap. The CDR3 sequence is 17 residues long. DNA for the CDR3: TGCGCCAGCCGCGTCTCCGGACTTTACGAGCGCAATCAGCCCCAGCATTTT. Translating it yields CASRVSGLYERNQPQHF.

This rearrangement joins TRBV5-4 to TRBJ1-5; D gene ambiguous. Looked up from germline, CDR1 is SGHNT and CDR2 is YYREEE (reference sequence). The CDR3 covers 13 residues. Between the trimmed V and J ends, which lost 4 bases and 4 bases, there was a span of 9 bases. CDR3 nucleotides: TGTGCCAGCAGCCAGAGGCCTAATCAGCCCCAGCATTTT. Residues: CASSQRPNQPQHF.

The rearrangement joins TRBV7-2 to TRBJ2-3, with D uncertain. Between the trimmed V and J ends, which lost 4 bases and 6 bases, there was a span of 8 bases. Germline assignment: CDR1 SGHTA and CDR2 FQGNSA. CDR3 length: 12 amino acids. CDR3 nucleotides: TGTGCCAGCAGCTCCTATTACGATACGCAGTATTTT. Translated, it gives CASSSYYDTQYF. The whole variable domain, remainder taken from reference TRBV7-2 and TRBJ2-3, is GAGVSQSPSNKVTEKGKDVELRCDPISGHTALYWYRQSLGQGLEFLIYFQGNSAPDKSGLPSDRFSAERTGGSVSTLTIQRTQQEDSAVYLCASSSYYDTQYFGPGTRLTVL.

A few counts support this clonotype. The V and J genes are TRBV6-2 or TRBV6-3 and TRBJ2-7; D remains unclear. The germline V gene has CDR1 MNHEY and CDR2 SVGEGT. The length of the CDR3 is 12 residues. The V end lost 5 bases, the J end lost 4 bases, and 9 bases lay between the germline ends. CDR3 residues: CASSRQSYEQYF. The CDR3 coding sequence is TGTGCCAGCAGTAGGCAGTCGTACGAGCAGTACTTC.

This clonotype was detected many times. This chain uses TRBV7-2 with TRBJ1-1; D remains unclear. The CDR3 runs 17 residues. The V end was cut by 5 bases, the J end by 2 bases, with 21 bases between. Germline assignment: CDR1 SGHTA and CDR2 FQGNSA. DNA of the CDR3: TGTGCCAGCAGCGTCGAACTTGAGATAGGAGGAAACACTGAAGCTTTCTTT. As protein: CASSVELEIGGNTEAFF.

In this sample, this clonotype turned up a few times. The chain couples TRBV4-3 to TRBJ2-2; 8 positions match TRBD2. In germline, CDR1 is LGHNA, CDR2 YSLEER. The CDR3 totals 16 residues. V shed 0 bases and J 1 base; nucleotides not matched to a gene: 1. CDR3 residues: CASSQELAGNTGELFF. In DNA, the CDR3 is TGCGCCAGCAGCCAAGAGCTAGCGGGGAACACCGGGGAGCTGTTTTTT.

J is TRBJ2-2 and V is TRBV5-1, with D hard to call. From germline, CDR1 is SGHRS and CDR2 YFSETQ. The CDR3 consists of 13 residues. V was trimmed by 4 bases and J by 6 bases, leaving 10 bases between them. The CDR3 loop reads CASSVVAAGELFF. The CDR3 nucleotides read TGCGCCAGCAGCGTAGTAGCCGCCGGGGAGCTGTTTTTT.

The chain recombines TRBV30 with TRBJ2-4; 11 bases are a match to TRBD1. V trimming: 5 bases; J trimming: 7 bases; junction bases outside the gene matches: 7. This CDR3 contains 14 residues. The germline CDR1 and CDR2 sequences are GTSNPN and SVGIG (reference sequence). The CDR3 sequence is CAWSNGQGANIQYF. CDR3 DNA: TGTGCCTGGTCGAACGGACAGGGGGCGAACATTCAGTACTTC.

This clonotype was observed many times. The rearrangement joins TRBV6-1 to TRBJ1-3, with a tentative D call TRBD1 (6 bases). The CDR3 sequence is 15 residues long. Trimming left V 6 bases short and J 0 bases short, with 12 bases between. The germline gives CDR1 MNHNS, CDR2 SASEGT. CDR3 coding DNA: TGTGCCAGCAGCAAAACAGGGTTCTCTGGAAACACCATATATTTT. This encodes CASSKTGFSGNTIYF.

The chain is built from TRBV15 and TRBJ2-7, with D possibly matching TRBD2 (6 bases). Germline-derived CDR1 and CDR2 are LNHNV and YYDKDF (reference sequence). The CDR3 is made up of 14 amino acids. The V gene lost 0 bases and the J gene lost 0 bases, with 6 bases spanning the gap. In DNA, the CDR3 is TGTGCCACCAGCAGAGAGCGGGGCTCCTACGAGCAGTACTTC. It is translated as CATSRERGSYEQYF.

This clonotype was observed a few times. The chain joins TRBV7-9 to TRBJ2-1; the D is unclear. Germline V CDR1 and CDR2: SEHNR, FQNEAQ (reference sequence). V was clipped by 0 bases and J by 15 bases, with 9 bases between them. This CDR3 contains 11 residues. CDR3 sequence reads: CASSLAQERFF. CDR3 DNA: TGTGCCAGCAGCTTAGCCCAGGAACGGTTCTTC.

The chain links TRBV7-2 to TRBJ2-7; 8 bases fit TRBD1. This CDR3 is 14 amino acids long. J was trimmed by 7 bases and V by 1 base; bases with no gene match: 6. Germline assignment: CDR1 SGHTA and CDR2 FQGNSA. CDR3 bases: TGTGCCAGCAGCTTAGAACAGGGGGTTAGAGAGCAGTACTTC. This gives the protein CASSLEQGVREQYF.

This clonotype was seen more than once but under ten times. The gene calls are TRBV4-3 and TRBJ2-5; 7 bases align to TRBD2. The trim removed 0 bases at V and 5 bases at J, leaving 6 bases unmatched. CDR1 is LGHNA and CDR2 is YSLEER in the germline V gene. This CDR3 region has 15 residues. DNA for the CDR3: TGCGCCAGCAGCCAAGATCCGGGAGGACCGGAGACCCAGTACTTC. Residues: CASSQDPGGPETQYF.

Only one count was recorded for this clonotype. V gene TRBV3-1 combines with J gene TRBJ2-3; D possibly corresponds to TRBD2 (5 bases). This CDR3 spans 13 amino acids. Germline V gene sequence: CDR1 LGHDT, CDR2 YNNKEL (reference sequence). The germline V and J ends were trimmed by 7 bases and 1 base, with 9 bases remaining between them. DNA for the CDR3: TGTGCCAGCACTGGTAGCGGCACAGATACGCAGTATTTT. Translation gives CASTGSGTDTQYF.

This clonotype was found many times. J is TRBJ1-2 and V is TRBV4-1; possible D gene TRBD1, 5 bases. Looked up from germline, CDR1 is MGHRA and CDR2 is YSYEKL. Trimming removed 0 bases from V and 8 bases from J, with 10 bases in between. This CDR3 spans 13 amino acids. This CDR3 reads CASSQDRVNGYTF. For the CDR3, the DNA is TGCGCCAGCAGCCAAGACAGGGTGAACGGCTACACCTTC.

This clonotype has more than one count but fewer than ten. The chain joins TRBV7-2 to TRBJ2-1, with D perhaps being TRBD1 or TRBD2 (6 bases each). Germline lookup yields CDR1 SGHTA and CDR2 FQGNSA. This CDR3 has 15 amino acids. V lost 4 bases and J 4 bases, leaving 14 bases between the germline ends. This CDR3 reads CASSYGGGMYNEQFF. The CDR3 bases are TGTGCCAGCAGCTACGGAGGGGGGATGTACAATGAGCAGTTCTTC.

This clonotype was seen many times. The chain combines TRBV27 with TRBJ2-7, with 9 bases that match TRBD2. This CDR3 is 14 amino acids long. The germline gives CDR1 MNHEY, CDR2 SMNVEV (reference sequence). V lost 3 bases, J lost 2 bases, and 2 bases stayed unmatched. The CDR3 DNA reads TGTGCCAGCAGTTTGAAGCGGGAGGCCTACGAGCAGTACTTC. Translation gives CASSLKREAYEQYF.